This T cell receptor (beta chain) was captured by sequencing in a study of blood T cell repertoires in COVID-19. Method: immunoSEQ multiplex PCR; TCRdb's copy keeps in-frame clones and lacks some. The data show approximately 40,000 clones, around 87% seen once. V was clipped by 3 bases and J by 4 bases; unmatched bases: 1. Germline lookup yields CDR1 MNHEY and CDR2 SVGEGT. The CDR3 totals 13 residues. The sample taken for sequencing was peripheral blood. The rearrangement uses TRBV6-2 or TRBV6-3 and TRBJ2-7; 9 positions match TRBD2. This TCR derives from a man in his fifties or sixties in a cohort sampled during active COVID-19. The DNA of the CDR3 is TGTGCCAGCAGTTATCTAGCGGGATACGAGCAGTACGTC. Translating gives CASSYLAGYEQYV.